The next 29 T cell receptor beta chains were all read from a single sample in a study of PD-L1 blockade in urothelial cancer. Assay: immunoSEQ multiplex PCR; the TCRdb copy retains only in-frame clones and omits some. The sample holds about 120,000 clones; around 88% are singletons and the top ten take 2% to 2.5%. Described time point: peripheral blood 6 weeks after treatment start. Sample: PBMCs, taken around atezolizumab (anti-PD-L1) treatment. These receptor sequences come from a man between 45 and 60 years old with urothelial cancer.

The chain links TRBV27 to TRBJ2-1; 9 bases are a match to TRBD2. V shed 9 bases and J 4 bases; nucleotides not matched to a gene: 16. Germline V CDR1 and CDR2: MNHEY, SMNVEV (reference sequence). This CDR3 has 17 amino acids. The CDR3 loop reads CARLPLYTSGSYNEQFF. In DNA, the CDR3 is TGTGCCAGACTTCCCCTATATACTAGCGGGTCATACAATGAGCAGTTCTTC.

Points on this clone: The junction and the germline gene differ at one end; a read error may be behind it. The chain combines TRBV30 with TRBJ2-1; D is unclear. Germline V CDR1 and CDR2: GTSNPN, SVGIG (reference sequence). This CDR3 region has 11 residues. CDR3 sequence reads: CAWGVAYEQFF. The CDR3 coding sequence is TGTGCCTGGGGTGTAGCTTATGAGCAGTTCTTC.

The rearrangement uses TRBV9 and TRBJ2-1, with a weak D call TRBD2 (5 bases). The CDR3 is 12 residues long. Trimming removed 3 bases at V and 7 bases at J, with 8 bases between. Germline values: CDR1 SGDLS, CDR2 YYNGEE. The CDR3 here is CASSGTANEQFF. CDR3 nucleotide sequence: TGTGCCAGCAGCGGGACTGCAAATGAGCAGTTCTTC.

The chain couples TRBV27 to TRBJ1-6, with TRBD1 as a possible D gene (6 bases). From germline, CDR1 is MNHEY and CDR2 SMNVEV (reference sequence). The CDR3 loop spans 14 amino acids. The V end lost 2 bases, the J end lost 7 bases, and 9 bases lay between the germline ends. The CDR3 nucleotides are TGTGCCAGCAGTTTACAGGGACAAAATTCACCCCTCCACTTT. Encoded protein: CASSLQGQNSPLHF.

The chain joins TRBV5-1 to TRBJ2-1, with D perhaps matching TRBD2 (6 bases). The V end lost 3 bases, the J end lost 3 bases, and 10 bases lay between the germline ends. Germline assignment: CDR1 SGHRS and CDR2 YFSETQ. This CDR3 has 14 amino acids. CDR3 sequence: CASSSRESYNEQFF. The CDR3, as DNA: TGCGCCAGCAGCTCGCGGGAAAGCTACAATGAGCAGTTCTTC.

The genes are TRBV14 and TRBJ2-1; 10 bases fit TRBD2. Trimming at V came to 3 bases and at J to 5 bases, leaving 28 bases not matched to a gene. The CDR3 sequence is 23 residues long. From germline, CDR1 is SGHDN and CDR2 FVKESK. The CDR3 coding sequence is TGTGCCAGCAGCCAGGCCCACCCCAGGACTAGCGGTATATTTTTAGGACTTGACAATGAGCAGTTCTTC. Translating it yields CASSQAHPRTSGIFLGLDNEQFF. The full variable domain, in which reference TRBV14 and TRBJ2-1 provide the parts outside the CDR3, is EAGVTQFPSHSVIEKGQTVTLRCDPISGHDNLYWYRRVMGKEIKFLLHFVKESKQDESGMPNNRFLAERTGGTYSTLKVQPAELEDSGVYFCASSQAHPRTSGIFLGLDNEQFFGPGTRLTVL.

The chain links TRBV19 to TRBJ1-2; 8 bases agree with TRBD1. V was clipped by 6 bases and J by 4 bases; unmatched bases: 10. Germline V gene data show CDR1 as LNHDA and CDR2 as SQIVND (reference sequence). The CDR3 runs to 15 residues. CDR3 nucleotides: TGTGCCAGTAGGACCGGACAGGGTGTGCCCTATGGCTACACCTTC. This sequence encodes CASRTGQGVPYGYTF.

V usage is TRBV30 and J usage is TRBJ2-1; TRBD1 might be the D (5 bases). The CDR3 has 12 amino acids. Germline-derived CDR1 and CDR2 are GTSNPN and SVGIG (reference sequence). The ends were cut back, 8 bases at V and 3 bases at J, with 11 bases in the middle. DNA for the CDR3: TGTGCCCGGTCAGGGAACTACAATGAGCAGTTCTTC. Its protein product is CARSGNYNEQFF.

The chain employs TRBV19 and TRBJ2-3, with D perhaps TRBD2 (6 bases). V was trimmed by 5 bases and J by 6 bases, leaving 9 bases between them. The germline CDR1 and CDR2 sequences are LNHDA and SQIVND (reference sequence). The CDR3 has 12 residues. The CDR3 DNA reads TGTGCCAGTAGTCCCGCGGGGGATACGCAGTATTTT. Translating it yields CASSPAGDTQYF.

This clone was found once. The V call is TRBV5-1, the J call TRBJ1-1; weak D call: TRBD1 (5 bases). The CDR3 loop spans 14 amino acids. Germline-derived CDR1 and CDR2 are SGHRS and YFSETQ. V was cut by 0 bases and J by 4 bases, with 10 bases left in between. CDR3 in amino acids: CASSLASGGTEAFF. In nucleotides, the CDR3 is TGCGCCAGCAGCTTGGCGTCCGGGGGCACTGAAGCTTTCTTT.

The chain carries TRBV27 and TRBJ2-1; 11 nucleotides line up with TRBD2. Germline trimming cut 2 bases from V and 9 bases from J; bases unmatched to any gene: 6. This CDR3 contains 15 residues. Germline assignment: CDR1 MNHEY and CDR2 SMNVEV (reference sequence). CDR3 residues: CASSLLSGRGAEQFF. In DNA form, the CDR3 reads TGTGCCAGCAGTTTACTTAGCGGGAGGGGAGCTGAGCAGTTCTTC.

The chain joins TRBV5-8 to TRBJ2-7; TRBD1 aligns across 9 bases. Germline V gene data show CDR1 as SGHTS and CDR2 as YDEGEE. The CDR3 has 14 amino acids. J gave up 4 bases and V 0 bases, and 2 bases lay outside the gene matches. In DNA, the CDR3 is TGTGCCAGCAGCTTGGGGGACAGGGCGTACGAGCAGTACTTC. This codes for CASSLGDRAYEQYF.

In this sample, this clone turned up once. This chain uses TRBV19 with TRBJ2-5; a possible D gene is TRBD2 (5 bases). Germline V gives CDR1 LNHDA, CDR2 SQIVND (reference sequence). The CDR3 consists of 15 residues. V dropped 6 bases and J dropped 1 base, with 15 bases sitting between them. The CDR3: CASRTGFPGQETQYF. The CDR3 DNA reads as TGTGCCAGTAGAACGGGGTTCCCGGGCCAAGAGACCCAGTACTTC.

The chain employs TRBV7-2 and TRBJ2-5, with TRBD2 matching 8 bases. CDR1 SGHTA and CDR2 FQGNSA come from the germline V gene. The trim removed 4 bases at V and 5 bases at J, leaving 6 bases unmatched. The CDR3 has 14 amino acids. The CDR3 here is CASSSQGLVETQYF. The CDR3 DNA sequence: TGTGCCAGCAGCTCCCAGGGACTAGTGGAGACCCAGTACTTC.

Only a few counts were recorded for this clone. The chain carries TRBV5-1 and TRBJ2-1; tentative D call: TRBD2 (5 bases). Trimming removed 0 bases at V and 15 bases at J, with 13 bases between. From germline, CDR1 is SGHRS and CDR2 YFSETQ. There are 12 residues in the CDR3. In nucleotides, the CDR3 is TGCGCCAGCAGCTTGGGGGGAGAGCTTCGGTTCTTC. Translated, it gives CASSLGGELRFF.

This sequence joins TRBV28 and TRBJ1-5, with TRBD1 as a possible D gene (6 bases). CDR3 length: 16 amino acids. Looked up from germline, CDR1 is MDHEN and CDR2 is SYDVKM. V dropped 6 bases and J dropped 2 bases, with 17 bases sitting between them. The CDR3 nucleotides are TGTGCCAGCAGCCAAACCAACAGGGTGGGCAATCAGCCCCAGCATTTT. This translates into CASSQTNRVGNQPQHF.

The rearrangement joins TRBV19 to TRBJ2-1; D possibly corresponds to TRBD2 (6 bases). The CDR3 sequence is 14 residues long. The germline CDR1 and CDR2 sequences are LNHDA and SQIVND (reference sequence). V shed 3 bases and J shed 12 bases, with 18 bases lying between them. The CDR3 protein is CASSMGGSGFTQFF. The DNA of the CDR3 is TGTGCCAGTAGTATGGGGGGTTCGGGCTTTACGCAGTTCTTC.

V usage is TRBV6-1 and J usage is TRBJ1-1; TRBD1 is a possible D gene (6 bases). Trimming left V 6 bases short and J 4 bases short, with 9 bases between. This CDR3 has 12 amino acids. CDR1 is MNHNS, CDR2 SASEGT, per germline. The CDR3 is CASSRQVTEAFF. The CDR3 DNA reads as TGTGCCAGCAGCCGACAGGTCACTGAAGCTTTCTTT.

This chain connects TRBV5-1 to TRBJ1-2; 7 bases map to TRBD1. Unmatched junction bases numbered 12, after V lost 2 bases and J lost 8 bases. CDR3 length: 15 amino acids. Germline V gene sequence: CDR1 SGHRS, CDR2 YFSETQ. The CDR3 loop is CASSLGTANLGGYTF. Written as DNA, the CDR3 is TGCGCCAGCAGCTTAGGGACAGCCAACCTGGGAGGCTACACCTTC. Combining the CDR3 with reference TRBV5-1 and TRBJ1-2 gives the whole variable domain KAGVTQTPRYLIKTRGQQVTLSCSPISGHRSVSWYQQTPGQGLQFLFEYFSETQRNKGNFPGRFSGRQFSNSRSEMNVSTLELGDSALYLCASSLGTANLGGYTFGSGTRLTVV.

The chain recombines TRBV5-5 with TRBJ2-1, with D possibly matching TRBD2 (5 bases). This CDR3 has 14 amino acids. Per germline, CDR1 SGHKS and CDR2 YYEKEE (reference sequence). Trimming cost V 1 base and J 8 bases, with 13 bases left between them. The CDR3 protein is CASSLRRAQYEQFF. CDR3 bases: TGTGCCAGCAGCTTGAGGCGGGCGCAGTATGAGCAGTTCTTC.

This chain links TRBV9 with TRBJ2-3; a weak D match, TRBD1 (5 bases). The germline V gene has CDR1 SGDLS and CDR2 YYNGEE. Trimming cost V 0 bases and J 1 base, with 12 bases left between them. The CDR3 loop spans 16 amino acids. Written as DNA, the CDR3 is TGTGCCAGCAGCGTAGGAGCAGGGTGGGGCACAGATACGCAGTATTTT. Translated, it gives CASSVGAGWGTDTQYF.

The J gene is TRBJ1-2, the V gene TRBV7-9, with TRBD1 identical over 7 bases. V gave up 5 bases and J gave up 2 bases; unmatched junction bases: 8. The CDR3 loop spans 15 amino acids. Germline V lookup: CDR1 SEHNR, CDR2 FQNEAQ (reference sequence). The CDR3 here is CASSNPGQQNYGYTF. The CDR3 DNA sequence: TGTGCCAGCAGCAACCCGGGACAGCAGAACTATGGCTACACCTTC.

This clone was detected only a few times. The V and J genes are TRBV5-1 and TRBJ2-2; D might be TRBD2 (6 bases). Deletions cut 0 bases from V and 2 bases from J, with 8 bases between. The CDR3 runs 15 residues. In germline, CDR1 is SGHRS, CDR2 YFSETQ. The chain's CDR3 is CASSLDGSNTGELFF. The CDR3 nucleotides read TGCGCCAGCAGCTTGGACGGGAGCAACACCGGGGAGCTGTTTTTT.

The CDR3 bases are TGTGCCAGCAGCGCCCGTCTAGCGGGGAGGTACAATGAGCAGTTCTTC. Its translation: CASSARLAGRYNEQFF. The chain combines TRBV7-9 with TRBJ2-1, with 9 bases matching TRBD2. CDR3 size: 16 residues. In germline, CDR1 is SEHNR, CDR2 FQNEAQ (reference sequence). V gave up 5 bases and J gave up 4 bases; unmatched junction bases: 9.

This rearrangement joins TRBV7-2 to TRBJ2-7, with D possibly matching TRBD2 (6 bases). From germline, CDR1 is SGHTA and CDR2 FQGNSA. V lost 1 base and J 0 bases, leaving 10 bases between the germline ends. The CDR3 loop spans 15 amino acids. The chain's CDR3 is CASSLGGGDSYEQYF. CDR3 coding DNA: TGTGCCAGCAGCTTAGGGGGCGGGGACTCCTACGAGCAGTACTTC.

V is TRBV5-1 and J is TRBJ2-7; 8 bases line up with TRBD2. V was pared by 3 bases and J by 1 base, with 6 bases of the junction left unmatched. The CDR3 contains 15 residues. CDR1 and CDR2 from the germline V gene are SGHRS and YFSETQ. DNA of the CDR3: TGCGCCAGCAGCTCCTTAACGGGGGGGTCCTACGAGCAGTACTTC. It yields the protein CASSSLTGGSYEQYF.

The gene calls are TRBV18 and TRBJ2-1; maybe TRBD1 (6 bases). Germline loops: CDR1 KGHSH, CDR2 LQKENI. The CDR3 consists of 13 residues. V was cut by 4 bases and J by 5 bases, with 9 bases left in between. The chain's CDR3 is CASSLGQNNEQFF. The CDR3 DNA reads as TGTGCCAGCTCACTTGGACAGAACAATGAGCAGTTCTTC. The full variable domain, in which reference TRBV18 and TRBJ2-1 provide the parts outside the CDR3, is NAGVMQNPRHLVRRRGQEARLRCSPMKGHSHVYWYRQLPEEGLKFMVYLQKENIIDESGMPKERFSAEFPKEGPSILRIQQVVRGDSAAYFCASSLGQNNEQFFGPGTRLTVL.

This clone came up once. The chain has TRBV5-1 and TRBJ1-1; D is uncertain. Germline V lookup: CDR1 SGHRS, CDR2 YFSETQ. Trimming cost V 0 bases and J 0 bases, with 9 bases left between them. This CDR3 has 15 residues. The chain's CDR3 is CASSLVAGMNTEAFF. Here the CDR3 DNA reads TGCGCCAGCAGCTTGGTCGCGGGCATGAACACTGAAGCTTTCTTT.

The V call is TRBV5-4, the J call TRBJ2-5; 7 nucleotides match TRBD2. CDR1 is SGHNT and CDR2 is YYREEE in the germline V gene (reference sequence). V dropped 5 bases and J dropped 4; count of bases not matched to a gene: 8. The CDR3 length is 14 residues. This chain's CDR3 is CASRRELARETQYF. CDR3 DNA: TGTGCCAGCAGGAGAGAACTAGCGCGAGAGACCCAGTACTTC.